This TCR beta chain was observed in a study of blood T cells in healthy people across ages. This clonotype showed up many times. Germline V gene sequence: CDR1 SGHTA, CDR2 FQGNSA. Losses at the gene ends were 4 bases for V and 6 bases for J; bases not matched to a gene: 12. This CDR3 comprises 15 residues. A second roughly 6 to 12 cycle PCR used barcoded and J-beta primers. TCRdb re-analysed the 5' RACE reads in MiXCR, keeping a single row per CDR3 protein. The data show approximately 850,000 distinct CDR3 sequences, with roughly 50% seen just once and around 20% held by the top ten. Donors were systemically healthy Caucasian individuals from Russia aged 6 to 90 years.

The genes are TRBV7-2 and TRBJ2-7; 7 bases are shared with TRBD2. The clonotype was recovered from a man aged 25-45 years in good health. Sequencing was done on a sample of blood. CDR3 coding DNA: TGTGCCAGCAGCTCCCAGGCGGGAGTCGTTGGCGAGCAGTACTTC. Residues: CASSSQAGVVGEQYF.